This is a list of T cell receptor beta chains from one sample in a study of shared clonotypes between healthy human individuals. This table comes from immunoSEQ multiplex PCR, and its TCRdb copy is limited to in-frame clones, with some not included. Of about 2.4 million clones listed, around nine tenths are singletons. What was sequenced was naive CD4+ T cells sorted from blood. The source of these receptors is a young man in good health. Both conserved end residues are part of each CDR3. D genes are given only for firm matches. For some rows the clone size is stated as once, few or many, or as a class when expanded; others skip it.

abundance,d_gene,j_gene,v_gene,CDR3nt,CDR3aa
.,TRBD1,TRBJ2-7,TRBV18,TGTGCCAGCTCACCAAGACAGGGTAGCTACGAGCAGTACTTC,CASSPRQGSYEQYF
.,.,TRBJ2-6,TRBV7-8,TGTGCCAGCAGCTTAACTACGGGACAAAGATTTATCTCTGGGGCCAACGTCCTGACTTTC,CASSLTTGQRFISGANVLTF
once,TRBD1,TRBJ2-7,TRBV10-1,TGCGCCAGCAGTGAGAACTCAGGGGGCGTTATCCACTTC,CASSENSGGVIHF
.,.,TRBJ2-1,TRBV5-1,TGCGCCAGCAGCTTGGCGGACAATGAGCAGTTCTTC,CASSLADNEQFF
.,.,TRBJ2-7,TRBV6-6,TGTGCCAGCAGTAGAGGACCCGACGAGCAGTACTTC,CASSRGPDEQYF
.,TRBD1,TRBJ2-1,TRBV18,TGTGCCAGCTCACCACCCCAGGGACAGTCAAGGACGAGCTCCTACAATGAGCAGTTCTTC,CASSPPQGQSRTSSYNEQFF
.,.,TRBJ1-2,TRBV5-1,TGCGCCAGCTCACCTCAGGGTCAAAACTATGGCTACACCTTC,CASSPQGQNYGYTF
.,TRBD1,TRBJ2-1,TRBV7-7,TGTGCTAGCAGCCCCACCGGGACAGGGAGCTACAATGAGCAGTTCTTC,CASSPTGTGSYNEQFF
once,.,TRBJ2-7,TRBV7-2,TGTGCCAGCAGCTTAGTTGGTACAGCCTCTCGGGAGCAGTACTTC,CASSLVGTASREQYF
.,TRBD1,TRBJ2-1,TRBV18,TGTGCCAGCTCACCGGGACAGGGGCTCTACAATGAGCAGTTCTTC,CASSPGQGLYNEQFF
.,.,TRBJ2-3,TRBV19,TGTGCCAGTAGTATAGAAGCGGACTACACAGATACGCAGTATTTT,CASSIEADYTDTQYF
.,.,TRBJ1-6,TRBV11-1,TGTGCCAGCAGCTCACCGGGTTCACCCCTCCACTTT,CASSSPGSPLHF
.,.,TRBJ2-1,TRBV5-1,TGCGCCAGCAGGGGGGGCGGCCCCGAGGTGAATGAGCAGTTCTTC,CASRGGGPEVNEQFF
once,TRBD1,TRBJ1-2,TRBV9,TGTGCCAGCAGCGTGATCGGGACAGCCGCGTATGGCTACACCTTC,CASSVIGTAAYGYTF
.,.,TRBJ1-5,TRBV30,TGTGCCTGGAGTACCTCTCTCGGGCAGCCCCAGCATTTT,CAWSTSLGQPQHF
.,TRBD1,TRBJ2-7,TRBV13,TGTGCCAGCAGCTACCCCGGACAGGCCTACGAGCAGTACTTC,CASSYPGQAYEQYF
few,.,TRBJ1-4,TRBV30,TGTGCCTGGAGTTACCAGATCAATGAAAAACTGTTTTTT,CAWSYQINEKLFF
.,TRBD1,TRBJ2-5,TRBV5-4,TGTGCCAGCAGCAGGCCAGGGGGCGGCGAGACCCAGTACTTC,CASSRPGGGETQYF
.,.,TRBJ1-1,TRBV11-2,TGTGCCAGCAGCTTAGTAGGGACACCGAACACTGAAGCTTTCTTT,CASSLVGTPNTEAFF
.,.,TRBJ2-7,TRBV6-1,TGTGCCAGCCTAAGTGCGGGGTCCTACGAGCAGTACTTC,CASLSAGSYEQYF
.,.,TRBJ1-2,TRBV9,TGTGCCAGCAGCGCCCATAATACTCGGGGACTAAACTATGGCTACACCTTC,CASSAHNTRGLNYGYTF
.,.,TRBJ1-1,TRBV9,TGTGCCAGCAGCGTAACAGGGTCGAAGTCTGAAGCTTTCTTT,CASSVTGSKSEAFF
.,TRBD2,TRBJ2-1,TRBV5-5,TGTGCCAGCAGCCGGACTAGCGGGGGCATTTTTGAGCAGTTCTTC,CASSRTSGGIFEQFF
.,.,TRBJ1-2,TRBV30,TGTGCCTGGAGTGTCAGGGTGGGCTATGGCTACACCTTC,CAWSVRVGYGYTF
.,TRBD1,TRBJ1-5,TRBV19,TGTGCCAGTAGTTCCGGACAGGACCTCCATCAGCCCCAGCATTTT,CASSSGQDLHQPQHF
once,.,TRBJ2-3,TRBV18,TGTGCCAGCTCACCTCAGCGTACAGGGGGGGCAGATACGCAGTATTTT,CASSPQRTGGADTQYF
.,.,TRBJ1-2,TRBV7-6,TGTGCCAGCAGCTTAGCACCGGGCCCACAGAACTATGGCTACACCTTC,CASSLAPGPQNYGYTF
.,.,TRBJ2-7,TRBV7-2,TGTGCCAGCAGTCTTAGACGGGGGCGCTCCTACGAGCAGTACTTC,CASSLRRGRSYEQYF
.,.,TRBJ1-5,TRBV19,TGTGCCAGTAAACACAGAGGATATCAGCCCCAGCATTTT,CASKHRGYQPQHF
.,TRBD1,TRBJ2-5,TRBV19,TGTGCCAGTGATATATGGCCATATGGGTCGGGACAGAGCCTTCAAGAGACCCAGTACTTC,CASDIWPYGSGQSLQETQYF
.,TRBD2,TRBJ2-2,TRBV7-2,TGTGCCAGCAGCTCAGTAGCGGGAGTTGCCGGGGAGCTGTTTTTT,CASSSVAGVAGELFF
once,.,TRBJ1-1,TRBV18,TGTGCCAGCTCCCCAATTCAAGCCCAGGGAGCCGAAGCTTTCTTT,CASSPIQAQGAEAFF
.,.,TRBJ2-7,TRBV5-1,TGCGCCAGCAGCTTGGTGGTAGGAGGGTACGAGCAGTACTTC,CASSLVVGGYEQYF
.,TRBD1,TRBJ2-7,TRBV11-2,TGTGCCAGCAGCTTAGTTACAGGGGGAGGCTACGAGCAGTACTTC,CASSLVTGGGYEQYF
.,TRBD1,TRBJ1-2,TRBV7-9,TGTGCCAGCAGCTGGGCGGGACAGGGGGGCAGAGATGGCTACACCTTC,CASSWAGQGGRDGYTF
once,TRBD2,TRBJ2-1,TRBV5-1,TGCGCCAGCAGCCTACAGGGACTAGGGGCGTACAATGAGCAGTTCTTC,CASSLQGLGAYNEQFF
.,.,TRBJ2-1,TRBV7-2,TGTGCCAGCAGCTTAGGACAGCCGGGCTACAATGAGCAGTTCTTC,CASSLGQPGYNEQFF
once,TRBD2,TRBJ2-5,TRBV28,TGTGCCAGCAGACAAGGACGGGCGGGAGGGACCCAGTACTTC,CASRQGRAGGTQYF
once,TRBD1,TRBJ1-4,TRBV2,TGTGCCAGCAGTCTCACGGACAGGGCCCTAGGAACTAATGAAAAACTGTTTTTT,CASSLTDRALGTNEKLFF
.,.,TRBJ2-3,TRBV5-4,TGTGCCAGCAGCCGCGGGTACACAGATACGCAGTATTTT,CASSRGYTDTQYF
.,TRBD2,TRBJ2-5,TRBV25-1,TGTGCCAGCAGTGATAGCGGGAGGGTCGGAGAGACCCAGTACTTC,CASSDSGRVGETQYF
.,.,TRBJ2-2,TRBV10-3,TGTGCCATCAGATCGAGGGACACCGGGGAGCTGTTTTTT,CAIRSRDTGELFF